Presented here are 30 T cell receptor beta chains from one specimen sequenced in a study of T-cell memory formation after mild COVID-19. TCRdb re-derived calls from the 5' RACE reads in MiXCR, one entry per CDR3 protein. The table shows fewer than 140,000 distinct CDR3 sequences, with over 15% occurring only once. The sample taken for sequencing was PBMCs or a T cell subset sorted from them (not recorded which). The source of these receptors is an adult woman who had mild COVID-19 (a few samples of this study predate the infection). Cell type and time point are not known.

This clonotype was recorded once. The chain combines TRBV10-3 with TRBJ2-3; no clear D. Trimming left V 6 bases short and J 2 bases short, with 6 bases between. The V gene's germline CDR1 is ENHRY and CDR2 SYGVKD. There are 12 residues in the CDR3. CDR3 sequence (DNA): TGTGCCATCAGGGAACTCACAGATACGCAGTATTTT. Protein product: CAIRELTDTQYF.

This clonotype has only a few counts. Here the CDR3 DNA reads TGTGCCAGTAGTATCGGGTCGGTTAATGATGGCTACACCTTC. It translates to CASSIGSVNDGYTF. This chain uses TRBV19 with TRBJ1-2, with D unresolved. The CDR3 extends over 14 amino acids. Looked up from germline, CDR1 is LNHDA and CDR2 is SQIVND (reference sequence). V was cut by 3 bases and J by 6 bases, with 14 bases left in between.

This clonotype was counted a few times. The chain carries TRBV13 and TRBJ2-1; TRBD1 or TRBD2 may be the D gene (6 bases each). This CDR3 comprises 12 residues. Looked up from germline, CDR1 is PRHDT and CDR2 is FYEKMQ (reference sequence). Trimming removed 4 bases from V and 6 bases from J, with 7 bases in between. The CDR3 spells CASSWGANEQFF. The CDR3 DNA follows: TGTGCCAGCAGCTGGGGGGCCAATGAGCAGTTCTTC.

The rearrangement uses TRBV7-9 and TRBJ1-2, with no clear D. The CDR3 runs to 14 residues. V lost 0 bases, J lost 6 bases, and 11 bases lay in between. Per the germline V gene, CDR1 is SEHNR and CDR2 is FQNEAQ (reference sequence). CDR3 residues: CASSLAWQVNGYTF. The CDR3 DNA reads TGTGCCAGCAGCTTAGCATGGCAGGTTAATGGCTACACCTTC.

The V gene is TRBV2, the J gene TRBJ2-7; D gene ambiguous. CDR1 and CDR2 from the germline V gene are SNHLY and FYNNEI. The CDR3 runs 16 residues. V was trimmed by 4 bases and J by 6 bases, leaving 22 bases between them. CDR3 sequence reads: CASSVSLDTTLGEQYF. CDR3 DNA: TGTGCCAGCAGTGTTAGCCTCGACACCACCCTCGGCGAGCAGTACTTC.

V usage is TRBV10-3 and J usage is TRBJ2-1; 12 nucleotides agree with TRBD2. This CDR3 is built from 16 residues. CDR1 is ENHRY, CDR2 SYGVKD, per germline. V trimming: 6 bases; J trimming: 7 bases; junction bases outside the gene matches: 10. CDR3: CAIREGLAGGSNEQFF. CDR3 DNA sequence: TGTGCCATCAGAGAAGGGCTAGCGGGGGGGTCGAATGAGCAGTTCTTC.

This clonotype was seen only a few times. CDR3 amino acids: CASSHSGGPNEQFF. In nucleotides, the CDR3 is TGTGCCAGCAGCCATAGCGGGGGGCCCAATGAGCAGTTCTTC. The chain links TRBV7-9 to TRBJ2-1, with 10 positions matching TRBD2. The junction had 4 bases not matched to a gene; V was cut back by 5 bases and J by 6 bases. The CDR3 length is 14 residues. Germline V gives CDR1 SEHNR, CDR2 FQNEAQ (reference sequence). Variable domain in full (rest from reference TRBV7-9 and TRBJ2-1): DTGVSQNPRHKITKRGQNVTFRCDPISEHNRLYWYRQTLGQGPEFLTYFQNEAQLEKSRLLSDRFSAERPKGSFSTLEIQRTEQGDSAMYLCASSHSGGPNEQFFGPGTRLTVL.

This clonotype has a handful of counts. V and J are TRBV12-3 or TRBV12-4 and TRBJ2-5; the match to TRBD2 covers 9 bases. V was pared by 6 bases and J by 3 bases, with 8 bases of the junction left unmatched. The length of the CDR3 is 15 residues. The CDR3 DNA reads TGTGCCAGCAGGGCTGGACTAGCGCGAAAAGAGACCCAGTACTTC. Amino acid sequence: CASRAGLARKETQYF.

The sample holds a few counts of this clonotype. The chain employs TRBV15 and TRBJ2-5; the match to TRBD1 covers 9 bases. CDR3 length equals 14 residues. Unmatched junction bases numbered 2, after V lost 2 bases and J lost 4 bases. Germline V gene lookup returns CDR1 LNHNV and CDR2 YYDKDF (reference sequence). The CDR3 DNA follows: TGTGCCACCAGCAGATCGGACAGGGGAGAGACCCAGTACTTC. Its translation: CATSRSDRGETQYF.

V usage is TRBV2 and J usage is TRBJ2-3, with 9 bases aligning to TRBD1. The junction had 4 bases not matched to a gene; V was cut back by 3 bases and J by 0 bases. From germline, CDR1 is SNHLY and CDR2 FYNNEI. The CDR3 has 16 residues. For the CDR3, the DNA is TGTGCCAGCAGTGATCCGACAGGGGGTAGCACAGATACGCAGTATTTT. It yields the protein CASSDPTGGSTDTQYF.

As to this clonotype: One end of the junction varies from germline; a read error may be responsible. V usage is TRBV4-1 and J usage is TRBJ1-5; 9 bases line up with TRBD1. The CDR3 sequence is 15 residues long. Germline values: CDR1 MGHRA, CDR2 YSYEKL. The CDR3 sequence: CASSQLTGGNQPQHF. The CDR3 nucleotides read TGCGCCAGCAGCCAACTTACAGGGGGCAACCAGCCCCAGCATTTT.

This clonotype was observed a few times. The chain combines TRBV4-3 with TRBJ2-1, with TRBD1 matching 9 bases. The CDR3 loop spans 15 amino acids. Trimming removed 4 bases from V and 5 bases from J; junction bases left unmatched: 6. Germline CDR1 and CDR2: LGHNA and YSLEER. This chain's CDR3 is CASSLGTGRDNEQFF. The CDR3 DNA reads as TGCGCCAGCAGCCTAGGGACAGGGAGGGACAATGAGCAGTTCTTC.

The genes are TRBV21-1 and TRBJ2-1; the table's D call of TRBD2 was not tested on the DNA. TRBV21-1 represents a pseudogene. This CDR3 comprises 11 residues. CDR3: CASSPGLAGRF. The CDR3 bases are TGTGCCAGCAGCCCAGGACTAGCGGGGCGATTC.

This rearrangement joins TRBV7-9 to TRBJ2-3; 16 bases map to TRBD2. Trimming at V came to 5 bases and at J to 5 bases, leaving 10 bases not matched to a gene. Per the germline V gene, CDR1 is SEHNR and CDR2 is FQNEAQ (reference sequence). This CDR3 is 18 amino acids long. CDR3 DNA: TGTGCCAGCAGCCCCGGAGGGACTAGCGGGGGGGCCGAAGATACGCAGTATTTT. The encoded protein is CASSPGGTSGGAEDTQYF.

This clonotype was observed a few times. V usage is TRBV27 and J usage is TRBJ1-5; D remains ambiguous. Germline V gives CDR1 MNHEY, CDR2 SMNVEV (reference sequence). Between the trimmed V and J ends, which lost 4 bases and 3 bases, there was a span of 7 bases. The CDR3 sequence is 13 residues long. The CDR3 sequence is CASSSFPNQPQHF. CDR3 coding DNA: TGTGCCAGCAGTTCCTTCCCCAATCAGCCCCAGCATTTT.

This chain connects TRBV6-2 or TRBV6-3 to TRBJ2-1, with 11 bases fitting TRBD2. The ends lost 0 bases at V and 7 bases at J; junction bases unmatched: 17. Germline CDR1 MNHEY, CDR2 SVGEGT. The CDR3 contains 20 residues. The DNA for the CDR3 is TGTGCCAGCAGTTACTCGAGTCTTAGCGGGAGGGAAGCCGATTATAATGAGCAGTTCTTC. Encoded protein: CASSYSSLSGREADYNEQFF.

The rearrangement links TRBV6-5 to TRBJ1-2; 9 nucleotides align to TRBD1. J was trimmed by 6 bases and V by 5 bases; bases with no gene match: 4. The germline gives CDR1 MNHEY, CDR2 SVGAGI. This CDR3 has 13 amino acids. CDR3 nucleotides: TGTGCCAGCAGTCTCGGGACAGGGAATGGCTACACCTTC. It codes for CASSLGTGNGYTF.

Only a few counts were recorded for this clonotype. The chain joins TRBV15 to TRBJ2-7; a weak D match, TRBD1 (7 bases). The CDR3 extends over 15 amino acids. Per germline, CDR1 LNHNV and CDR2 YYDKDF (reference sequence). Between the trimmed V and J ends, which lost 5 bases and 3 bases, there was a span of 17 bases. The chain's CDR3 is CATSEYRGLLYEQYF. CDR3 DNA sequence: TGTGCCACCAGCGAGTACAGGGGACTCCTCTACGAGCAGTACTTC. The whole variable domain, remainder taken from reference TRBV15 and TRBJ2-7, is DAMVIQNPRYQVTQFGKPVTLSCSQTLNHNVMYWYQQKSSQAPKLLFHYYDKDFNNEADTPDNFQSRRPNTSFCFLDIRSPGLGDTAMYLCATSEYRGLLYEQYFGPGTRLTVT.

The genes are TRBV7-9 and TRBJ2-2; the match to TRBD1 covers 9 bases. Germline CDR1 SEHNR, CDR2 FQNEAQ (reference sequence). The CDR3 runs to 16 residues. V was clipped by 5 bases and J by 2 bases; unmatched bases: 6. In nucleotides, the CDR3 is TGTGCCAGCAGCCCGCGGACAGGGGAAAACACCGGGGAGCTGTTTTTT. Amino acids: CASSPRTGENTGELFF.

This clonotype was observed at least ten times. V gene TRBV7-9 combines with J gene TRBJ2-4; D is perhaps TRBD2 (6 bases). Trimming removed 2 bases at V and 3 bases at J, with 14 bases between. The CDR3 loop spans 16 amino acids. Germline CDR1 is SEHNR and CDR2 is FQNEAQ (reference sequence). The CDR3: CASSLPGEVVKNIQYF. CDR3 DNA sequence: TGTGCCAGCAGCTTACCCGGGGAGGTCGTCAAAAACATTCAGTACTTC.

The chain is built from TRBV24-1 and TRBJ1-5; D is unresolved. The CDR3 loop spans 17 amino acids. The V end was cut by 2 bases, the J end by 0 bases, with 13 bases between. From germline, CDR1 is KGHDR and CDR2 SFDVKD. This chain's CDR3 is CATSDSLGDYSNQPQHF. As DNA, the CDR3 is TGTGCCACCAGTGATTCGCTGGGAGACTATAGCAATCAGCCCCAGCATTTT.

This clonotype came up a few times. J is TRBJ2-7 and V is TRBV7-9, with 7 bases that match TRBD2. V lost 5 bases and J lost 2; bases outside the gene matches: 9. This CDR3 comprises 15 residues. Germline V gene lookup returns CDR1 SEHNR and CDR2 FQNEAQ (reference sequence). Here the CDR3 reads CASSPVAGGAYEQYF. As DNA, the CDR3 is TGTGCCAGCAGCCCGGTAGCGGGCGGCGCCTACGAGCAGTACTTC.

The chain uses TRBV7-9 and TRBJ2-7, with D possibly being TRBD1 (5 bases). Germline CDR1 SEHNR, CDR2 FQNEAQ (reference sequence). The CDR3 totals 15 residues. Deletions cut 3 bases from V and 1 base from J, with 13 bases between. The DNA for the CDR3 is TGTGCCAGCAGCTTCCTTGGACAAGAATCCTACGAGCAGTACTTC. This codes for CASSFLGQESYEQYF.

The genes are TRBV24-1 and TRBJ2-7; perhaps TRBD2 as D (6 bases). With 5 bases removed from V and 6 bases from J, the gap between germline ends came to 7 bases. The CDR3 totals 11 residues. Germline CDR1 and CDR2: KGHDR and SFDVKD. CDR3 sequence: CATSVGGEQYF. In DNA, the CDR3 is TGTGCCACCAGTGTGGGGGGCGAGCAGTACTTC.

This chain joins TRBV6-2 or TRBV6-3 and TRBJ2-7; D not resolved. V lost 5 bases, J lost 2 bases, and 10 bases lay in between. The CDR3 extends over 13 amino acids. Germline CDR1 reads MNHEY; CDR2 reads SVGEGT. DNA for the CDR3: TGTGCCAGCAGTGAGACGCAAACCTACGAGCAGTACTTC. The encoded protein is CASSETQTYEQYF.

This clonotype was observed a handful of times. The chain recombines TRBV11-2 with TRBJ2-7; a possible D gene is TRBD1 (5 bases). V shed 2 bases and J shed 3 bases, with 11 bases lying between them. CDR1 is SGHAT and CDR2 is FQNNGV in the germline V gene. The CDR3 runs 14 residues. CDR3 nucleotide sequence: TGTGCCAGCAGCTTAAGACAGATGATCTACGAGCAGTACTTC. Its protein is CASSLRQMIYEQYF. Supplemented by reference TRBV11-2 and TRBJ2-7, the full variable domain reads EAGVAQSPRYKIIEKRQSVAFWCNPISGHATLYWYQQILGQGPKLLIQFQNNGVVDDSQLPKDRFSAERLKGVDSTLKIQPAKLEDSAVYLCASSLRQMIYEQYFGPGTRLTVT.

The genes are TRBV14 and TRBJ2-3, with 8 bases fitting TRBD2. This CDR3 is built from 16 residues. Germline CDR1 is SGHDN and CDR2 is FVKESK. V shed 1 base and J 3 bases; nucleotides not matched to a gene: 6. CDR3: CASSQARGVITDTQYF. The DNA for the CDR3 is TGTGCCAGCAGCCAAGCGCGGGGGGTAATAACAGATACGCAGTATTTT.

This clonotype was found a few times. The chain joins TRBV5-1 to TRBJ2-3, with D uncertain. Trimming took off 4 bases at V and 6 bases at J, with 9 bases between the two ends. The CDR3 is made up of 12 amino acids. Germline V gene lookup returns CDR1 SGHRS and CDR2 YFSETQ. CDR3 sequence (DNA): TGCGCCAGCAGCCCCCCGGACGATACGCAGTATTTT. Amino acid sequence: CASSPPDDTQYF.

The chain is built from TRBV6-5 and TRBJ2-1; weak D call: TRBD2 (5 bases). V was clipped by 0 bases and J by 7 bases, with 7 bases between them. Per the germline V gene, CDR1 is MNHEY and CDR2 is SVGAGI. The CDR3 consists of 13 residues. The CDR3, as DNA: TGTGCCAGCAGTTACTCGAAGCGGAATGAGCAGTTCTTC. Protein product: CASSYSKRNEQFF.

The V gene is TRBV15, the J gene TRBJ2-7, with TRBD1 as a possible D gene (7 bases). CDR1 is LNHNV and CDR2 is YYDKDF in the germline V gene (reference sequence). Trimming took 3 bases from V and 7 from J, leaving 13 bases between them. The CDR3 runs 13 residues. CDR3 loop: CATSSRGAGEQYF. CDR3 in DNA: TGTGCCACCAGCAGCAGGGGGGCAGGGGAGCAGTACTTC.